This T cell receptor (beta chain) came from a study of cytomegalovirus exposure and HLA in healthy donors. Study in general: An early data release held around 80 million unique TCRs from HLA-typed donors.

This clone has just a few counts. Its specificity is unknown. General observations from the study: Researchers catalogued 150 or so TCR beta chains as cytomegalovirus-associated.

Primers included in the PCR were 60 Vbeta and 13 Jbeta primers. Assay: immunoSEQ multiplex PCR; the TCRdb copy retains only in-frame clones and omits some. The sample records around 170,000 clones, roughly three quarters being singletons. Trimming removed 8 bases at V and 6 bases at J, with 5 bases between. The CDR3 covers 10 residues. Germline loops: CDR1 SGHDN, CDR2 FVKESK. The specimen was PBMCs. The TCR was taken from a woman in her 40s in good health and CMV-seropositive. The chain employs TRBV14 and TRBJ1-5; D gene uncertain. The chain's CDR3 is CASVVQPQHF. The CDR3 nucleotides are TGTGCCAGCGTAGTTCAGCCCCAGCATTTT.